One sample yielded the 31 T cell receptor beta chains listed below, sequenced in a study of T cells after yellow fever vaccination. TCRdb independently ran MiXCR on the 5' RACE reads; one entry per CDR3 protein. The sample has about 220,000 distinct CDR3 sequences, about 3% seen once. Sample: CD4+ T cells sorted from PBMCs, taken 10 days after the yellow fever booster vaccination. The receptors shown here come from a man between 18 and 35 years old who received the YFV17D yellow fever vaccine.

This clonotype was observed many times. The rearrangement links TRBV2 to TRBJ1-1; D possibly corresponds to TRBD1 (6 bases). Per the germline V gene, CDR1 is SNHLY and CDR2 is FYNNEI. Trimming pared 4 bases from V and 3 bases from J, leaving 12 bases between. CDR3 length equals 14 residues. CDR3 region: CASSGYRVDTEAFF. The CDR3 DNA reads TGTGCCAGCAGTGGATACAGGGTCGACACTGAAGCTTTCTTT.

There are many counts of this clonotype. The chain links TRBV27 to TRBJ2-6; the D gene is possibly TRBD2 (6 bases). CDR3 size: 14 residues. The germline V gene has CDR1 MNHEY and CDR2 SMNVEV (reference sequence). Between the trimmed V and J ends, which lost 7 bases and 0 bases, there was a span of 7 bases. The CDR3 DNA is TGTGCCAGCAAGCGGGCCTCTGGGGCCAACGTCCTGACTTTC. It encodes CASKRASGANVLTF.

The sample holds many counts of this clonotype. This chain joins TRBV7-2 and TRBJ1-2; D remains unclear. Germline CDR1 reads SGHTA; CDR2 reads FQGNSA. CDR3 size: 15 residues. V was cut by 0 bases and J by 0 bases, with 8 bases left in between. Written as DNA, the CDR3 is TGTGCCAGCAGCTTAGCTCCGCCAGCTAACTATGGCTACACCTTC. It codes for CASSLAPPANYGYTF.

This clonotype was found many times. This chain uses TRBV6-5 with TRBJ1-2; no reliable D call. This CDR3 contains 13 residues. Germline lookup yields CDR1 MNHEY and CDR2 SVGAGI. With 4 bases removed from V and 0 bases from J, the gap between germline ends came to 6 bases. The CDR3 coding sequence is TGTGCCAGCAGTTTCTCAACTAACTATGGCTACACCTTC. Its translation: CASSFSTNYGYTF.

This clonotype was detected many times. The chain is built from TRBV12-3 or TRBV12-4 and TRBJ1-2; D is ambiguous. Trimming took 2 bases from V and 2 from J, leaving 3 bases between them. This CDR3 is 12 amino acids long. CDR3 residues: CASSLNNYGYTF. In DNA, the CDR3 is TGTGCCAGCAGTTTAAACAACTATGGCTACACCTTC.

The gene calls are TRBV20-1 and TRBJ2-5; 7 bases are shared with TRBD1. This CDR3 region has 15 residues. Trimming removed 5 bases from V and 7 bases from J; junction bases left unmatched: 16. The germline V gene has CDR1 DFQATT and CDR2 SNEGSKA (reference sequence). The CDR3 region is CSAPGTVPPSGTQYF. As DNA, the CDR3 is TGCAGTGCTCCCGGGACAGTTCCCCCATCTGGGACCCAGTACTTC.

The chain uses TRBV4-3 and TRBJ2-5, with 8 bases lining up with TRBD1. V trimming: 3 bases; J trimming: 8 bases; junction bases outside the gene matches: 17. Looked up from germline, CDR1 is LGHNA and CDR2 is YSLEER. The CDR3 has 17 residues. The CDR3 nucleotides are TGCGCCAGCAGCCACTCTCAGGGGGCGAGAGGAGTAAACACCCAGTACTTC. This codes for CASSHSQGARGVNTQYF.

This clonotype has a handful of counts. The V and J genes are TRBV27 and TRBJ2-1; 9 bases map to TRBD1. Germline loops: CDR1 MNHEY, CDR2 SMNVEV (reference sequence). Trimming removed 5 bases from V and 8 bases from J; junction bases left unmatched: 7. The CDR3 length is 14 residues. This CDR3 is CASSLWTGAHEQFF. The CDR3 coding sequence is TGTGCCAGCAGTCTTTGGACAGGGGCGCATGAGCAGTTCTTC.

The table lists this clonotype with many counts. The genes are TRBV6-1 and TRBJ1-4, with D possibly TRBD1 on 5 matching bases. The CDR3 is made up of 13 amino acids. The V gene lost 11 bases and the J gene lost 4 bases, with 14 bases spanning the gap. Germline loops: CDR1 MNHNS, CDR2 SASEGT. The CDR3 DNA sequence: TGTGCCGGTCACAGGTCCTATAATGAAAAACTGTTTTTT. It is translated as CAGHRSYNEKLFF.

This clonotype was seen repeatedly, ten times or more. The CDR3, as DNA: TGTGCCAGCTCATCCGTGGGTCTCAATCAGCCCCAGCATTTT. This codes for CASSSVGLNQPQHF. The chain combines TRBV18 with TRBJ1-5, with D uncertain. V was clipped by 5 bases and J by 3 bases, with 11 bases between them. Germline V gene sequence: CDR1 KGHSH, CDR2 LQKENI. The CDR3 has 14 residues.

This clonotype has ten or more counts. The chain has TRBV27 and TRBJ2-3; 11 nucleotides agree with TRBD1. Trimming removed 6 bases from V and 2 bases from J; junction bases left unmatched: 4. Germline CDR1 is MNHEY and CDR2 is SMNVEV (reference sequence). The CDR3 consists of 15 residues. The CDR3 loop is CASSQDRGHTDTQYF. Here the CDR3 DNA reads TGTGCCAGCAGCCAGGACAGGGGGCACACAGATACGCAGTATTTT.

The V and J genes are TRBV5-4 and TRBJ2-1; 12 nucleotides agree with TRBD1. This CDR3 contains 18 residues. The germline V gene has CDR1 SGHNT and CDR2 YYREEE (reference sequence). The J segment lost 2 bases and the V segment lost 2 bases, leaving 8 bases of the junction unmatched. The CDR3 sequence: CASSFGTGGRSAYNEQFF. The CDR3 bases are TGTGCCAGCAGCTTTGGGACAGGGGGCCGCAGCGCCTACAATGAGCAGTTCTTC.

This clonotype was detected many times. The rearrangement uses TRBV28 and TRBJ1-1; 10 bases align to TRBD1. Trimming removed 3 bases from V and 10 bases from J; junction bases left unmatched: 8. The V gene's germline CDR1 is MDHEN and CDR2 SYDVKM. This CDR3 spans 14 amino acids. CDR3 sequence: CASSFPDRGQVAFF. CDR3 in DNA: TGTGCCAGCAGTTTCCCCGACAGGGGGCAGGTAGCTTTCTTT. Together with reference TRBV28 and TRBJ1-1, the CDR3 gives the full variable domain: DVKVTQSSRYLVKRTGEKVFLECVQDMDHENMFWYRQDPGLGLRLIYFSYDVKMKEKGDIPEGYSVSREKKERFSLILESASTNQTSMYLCASSFPDRGQVAFFGQGTRLTVV.

This clonotype has a count of ten or more. This chain uses TRBV7-3 with TRBJ2-2; D gene uncertain. Trimming pared 5 bases from V and 0 bases from J, leaving 13 bases between. The CDR3 covers 16 residues. Germline CDR1 is SGHTA and CDR2 is FQGTGA. CDR3 bases: TGTGCCAGCAGCCTCCACGCCGCGGCGAACACCGGGGAGCTGTTTTTT. This gives the protein CASSLHAAANTGELFF.

This clonotype was observed a few times. CDR3 region: CASSSRLAGGQETQYF. Here the CDR3 DNA reads TGTGCCAGCAGCTCAAGACTAGCGGGGGGGCAAGAGACCCAGTACTTC. The chain carries TRBV7-9 and TRBJ2-5; TRBD2 aligns across 14 bases. The germline CDR1 and CDR2 sequences are SEHNR and FQNEAQ (reference sequence). V trimming: 4 bases; J trimming: 2 bases; junction bases outside the gene matches: 3. CDR3 size: 16 residues.

The chain combines TRBV9 with TRBJ2-3, with D possibly matching TRBD2 (6 bases). V gave up 0 bases and J gave up 4 bases, with 12 bases separating them. The CDR3 runs to 15 residues. Germline CDR1 reads SGDLS; CDR2 reads YYNGEE. CDR3 in DNA: TGTGCCAGCAGCGTAGGTGCGGGGCCTTCAGATACGCAGTATTTT. Its protein product is CASSVGAGPSDTQYF.

This clonotype was detected ten times or more. The chain carries TRBV20-1 and TRBJ1-1; D gene ambiguous. Trimming took off 6 bases at V and 2 bases at J, with 10 bases between the two ends. CDR3 size: 12 residues. Germline V CDR1 and CDR2: DFQATT, SNEGSKA (reference sequence). Here the CDR3 reads CSAYRQNTEAFF. DNA for the CDR3: TGCAGTGCCTACAGACAAAACACTGAAGCTTTCTTT.

V gene TRBV15 combines with J gene TRBJ2-4; 8 nucleotides agree with TRBD2. The length of the CDR3 is 17 residues. Germline trimming cut 2 bases from V and 0 bases from J; bases unmatched to any gene: 6. Germline V gene sequence: CDR1 LNHNV, CDR2 YYDKDF (reference sequence). CDR3 sequence: CATSRTRGGVAKNIQYF. The CDR3 nucleotides read TGTGCCACCAGCAGAACCCGGGGGGGAGTAGCCAAAAACATTCAGTACTTC.

This clonotype has a count of ten or more. The chain uses TRBV7-8 and TRBJ2-5, with unresolved D. V gave up 3 bases and J gave up 2 bases, with 7 bases separating them. Germline-derived CDR1 and CDR2 are SGHVS and FQNEAQ. The CDR3 is made up of 13 amino acids. Here the CDR3 reads CASSLGRQETQYF. The CDR3 bases are TGTGCCAGCAGCTTGGGCAGGCAAGAGACCCAGTACTTC.

This clonotype was recorded many times. The V call is TRBV11-2, the J call TRBJ2-5, with 12 bases matching TRBD2. The V gene's germline CDR1 is SGHAT and CDR2 FQNNGV. V shed 7 bases, J shed 2 bases, and the junction held 2 bases outside the gene matches. This CDR3 is built from 14 residues. The CDR3 region is CASTGTSGQETQYF. For the CDR3, the DNA is TGTGCCAGCACCGGGACTAGCGGGCAAGAGACCCAGTACTTC.

Ten or more counts support this clonotype. CDR3 DNA sequence: TGTGCCATCAGTCCGCGGACGGGCAATTATGGCTACACCTTC. Translation gives CAISPRTGNYGYTF. This rearrangement joins TRBV10-3 to TRBJ1-2; the D is unclear. CDR3 length: 14 residues. Germline V gene data show CDR1 as ENHRY and CDR2 as SYGVKD. V dropped 5 bases and J dropped 5 bases, with 15 bases sitting between them.

This clonotype was recorded many times. The chain joins TRBV7-2 to TRBJ2-7, with 7 bases identical to TRBD2. This CDR3 comprises 14 residues. CDR1 and CDR2 (germline): SGHTA, FQGNSA. J gave up 4 bases and V 7 bases, and 10 bases lay outside the gene matches. CDR3 DNA: TGTGCCAGCACCTACTCGCGGGGAGGGTACGAGCAGTACTTC. Protein: CASTYSRGGYEQYF.

This clonotype was counted ten times or more. The chain links TRBV9 to TRBJ1-5; the D is unclear. The CDR3 has 15 amino acids. V was cut by 0 bases and J by 4 bases, with 11 bases left in between. CDR1 and CDR2 from the germline V gene are SGDLS and YYNGEE. The chain's CDR3 is CASSVGGGRNQPQHF. For the CDR3, the DNA is TGTGCCAGCAGCGTAGGGGGAGGTAGGAATCAGCCCCAGCATTTT.

In nucleotides, the CDR3 is TGTGCCAGCAGTTACCATGGAGATTCCTACGAGCAGTACTTC. Its translation is CASSYHGDSYEQYF. This chain links TRBV6-5 with TRBJ2-7, with D hard to call. The CDR3 sequence is 14 residues long. The V gene's germline CDR1 is MNHEY and CDR2 SVGAGI. The V end lost 2 bases, the J end lost 1 base, and 9 bases lay between the germline ends.

This clonotype was seen only a few times. The rearrangement links TRBV5-6 to TRBJ2-4; D gene uncertain. The V end lost 2 bases, the J end lost 0 bases, and 9 bases lay between the germline ends. The CDR3 is 15 residues long. Germline lookup yields CDR1 SGHDT and CDR2 YYEEEE. Here the CDR3 reads CASSFKRLAKNIQYF. The CDR3 bases are TGTGCCAGCAGCTTTAAGAGATTAGCCAAAAACATTCAGTACTTC.

The rearrangement links TRBV10-3 to TRBJ2-3; 9 bases map to TRBD1. Germline V gene sequence: CDR1 ENHRY, CDR2 SYGVKD. V trimming: 5 bases; J trimming: 1 base; junction bases outside the gene matches: 7. This CDR3 comprises 16 residues. This chain's CDR3 is CAISPGTGIGTDTQYF. The CDR3 DNA reads TGTGCCATCAGTCCTGGGACAGGGATCGGCACAGATACGCAGTATTTT.

This clonotype was picked up many times. The genes are TRBV30 and TRBJ1-2; TRBD1 matches 8 bases. The CDR3 has 13 amino acids. After removal of 3 bases from V and 5 bases from J, the junction contained 5 bases not matched to a gene. The germline V gene encodes CDR1 GTSNPN and CDR2 SVGIG (reference sequence). In nucleotides, the CDR3 is TGTGCCTGGAGCAGGGGGCTTGAATATGGCTACACCTTC. Encoded protein: CAWSRGLEYGYTF.

This clonotype was counted ten times or more. The chain carries TRBV11-3 and TRBJ2-1; D is unresolved. Between the trimmed V and J ends, which lost 2 bases and 8 bases, there was a span of 10 bases. CDR1 is SGHNT and CDR2 is YENEEA in the germline V gene. The CDR3 has 13 amino acids. CDR3 nucleotide sequence: TGTGCCAGCAGCTTAAGGCCCCAAGATGAGCAGTTCTTC. The encoded protein is CASSLRPQDEQFF.

This clonotype was found many times. The rearrangement joins TRBV6-6 to TRBJ2-1, with TRBD2 identical over 11 bases. From germline, CDR1 is MNHNY and CDR2 SVGAGI (reference sequence). The CDR3 spans 16 residues. The V segment lost 4 bases and the J segment 4 bases; nucleotides outside the gene matches: 6. The CDR3 is CASSLAGGLRYNEQFF. CDR3 nucleotides: TGTGCCAGCAGTTTAGCGGGGGGGCTGAGGTACAATGAGCAGTTCTTC.

This clonotype was detected many times. This chain connects TRBV7-3 to TRBJ2-3; TRBD2 might be the D (5 bases). This CDR3 comprises 15 residues. V was clipped by 3 bases and J by 2 bases, with 12 bases between them. Germline CDR1 SGHTA, CDR2 FQGTGA. This CDR3 reads CASSFLGSATDTQYF. The CDR3 DNA sequence: TGTGCCAGCAGCTTCCTCGGTAGCGCCACAGATACGCAGTATTTT. The full variable domain, completed using reference TRBV7-3 and TRBJ2-3, is GAGVSQTPSNKVTEKGKYVELRCDPISGHTALYWYRQSLGQGPEFLIYFQGTGAADDSGLPNDRFFAVRPEGSVSTLKIQRTERGDSAVYLCASSFLGSATDTQYFGPGTRLTVL.

This clonotype was recorded at least ten times. V usage is TRBV7-2 and J usage is TRBJ2-3; D is uncertain. V was clipped by 5 bases and J by 1 base, with 13 bases between them. Germline assignment: CDR1 SGHTA and CDR2 FQGNSA. This CDR3 is built from 15 residues. Written as DNA, the CDR3 is TGTGCCAGCAGCCGCGGACCCTTCGGCACAGATACGCAGTATTTT. Translating gives CASSRGPFGTDTQYF.